The T cell receptor beta chain under discussion was sequenced for a study of shared clonotypes between healthy human individuals. Study as a whole: Contributing individuals were two females and three males aged 18 to 49.

Details on this clone: Its specificity is not known.

The CDR3 totals 11 residues. The germline gives CDR1 SQVTM, CDR2 ANQGSEA. With 3 bases removed from V and 5 bases from J, the gap between germline ends came to 4 bases. CD45RO-negative, CCR7-positively selected cells formed the naive CD8 fraction, excluding terminally differentiated effector memory CD45RA+ cells. Findings of the study overall: Compared with memory subsets, naive subsets generally had larger estimated richness.

Investigators spread the genomic DNA of each subset evenly over several immunoSEQ plates. The DNA input per sorted-subset replicate PCR was roughly 0.2 ug, corresponding to some 30,000 T cell genomes. Only in-frame clones appear in the TCRdb table, and some are missing; sequencing was by immunoSEQ multiplex PCR. The sample has about 820,000 clones, around 92% seen once. The sample was naive CD8+ T cells sorted from blood. The sequence was collected from a man between 25 and 39 years old in good health. This rearrangement joins TRBV29-1 to TRBJ2-2, with D hard to call. CDR3 in amino acids: CSVEWTGELFF. CDR3 nucleotides: TGCAGCGTTGAGTGGACCGGGGAGCTGTTTTTT.